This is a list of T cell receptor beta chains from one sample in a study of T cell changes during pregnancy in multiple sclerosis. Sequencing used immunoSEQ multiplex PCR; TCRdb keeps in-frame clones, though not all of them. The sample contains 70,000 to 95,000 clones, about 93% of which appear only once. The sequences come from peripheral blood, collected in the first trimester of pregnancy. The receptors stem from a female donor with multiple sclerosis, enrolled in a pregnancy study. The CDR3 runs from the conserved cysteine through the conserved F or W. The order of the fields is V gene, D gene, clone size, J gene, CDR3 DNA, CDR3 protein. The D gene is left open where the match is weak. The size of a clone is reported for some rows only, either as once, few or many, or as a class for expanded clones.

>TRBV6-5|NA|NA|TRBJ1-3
TGTGCCAGCAGTTCCCCAGGGCTGGGAGGAAACACCATATATTTT
CASSSPGLGGNTIYF
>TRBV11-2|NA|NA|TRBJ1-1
TGTGCCAGCAGCTTGGTGTTGGCGGGCACTGAAGCTTTCTTT
CASSLVLAGTEAFF
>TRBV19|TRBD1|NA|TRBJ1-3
TGTGCCAGTAGTATAGAGTCCCTTTTGGACAGGGTTGACTCTGGAAACACCATATATTTT
CASSIESLLDRVDSGNTIYF
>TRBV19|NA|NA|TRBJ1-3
TGCGCCAGTAGTCCATACTACTGGGACACCAGAGGAAACACCATATATTTT
CASSPYYWDTRGNTIYF
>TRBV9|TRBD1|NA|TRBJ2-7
TGTGCCAGCAGCTTCGGACAGGGATACGAGCAGTACTTC
CASSFGQGYEQYF
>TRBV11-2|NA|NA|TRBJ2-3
TGTGCCAGCACCCTGAGAGCAGATACGCAGTATTTT
CASTLRADTQYF
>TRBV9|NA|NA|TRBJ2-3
TGTGCCAGCAGCGTTCCTCCCACAGATACGCAGTATTTT
CASSVPPTDTQYF
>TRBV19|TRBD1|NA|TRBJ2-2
TGTGCCAGTAGGAGAGACAGGGGGCGCCTCACCGGGGAGCTGTTTTTT
CASRRDRGRLTGELFF
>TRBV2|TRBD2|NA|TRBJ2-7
TGTGCCAGCAGCGAGGGGACTAGCGGGACCTACGAGCAGTACTTC
CASSEGTSGTYEQYF
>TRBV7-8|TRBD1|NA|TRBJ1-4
TGTGCCAGCAGCTCCCGAACCGCAGGGGGTACTAATGAAAAACTGTTTTTT
CASSSRTAGGTNEKLFF
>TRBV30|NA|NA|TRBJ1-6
TGTGCCTGGAGGCCCCCGGGGAATTCACCCCTCCACTTT
CAWRPPGNSPLHF
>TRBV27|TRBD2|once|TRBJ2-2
TGTGCCAGCAGTCGACTAGCGGGCACCGGGGAGCTGTTTTTT
CASSRLAGTGELFF
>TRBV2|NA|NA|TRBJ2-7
TGTGCCAGCGGTCCCACAGGTTCCTACGAGCAGTACTTC
CASGPTGSYEQYF
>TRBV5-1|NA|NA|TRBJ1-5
TGCGCCAGCAGCTTGGACGCGTACCCTCGGCAGCCCCAGCATTTT
CASSLDAYPRQPQHF
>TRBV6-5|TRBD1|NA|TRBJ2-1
TGTGCCAGCAGTTACTCGATTGGACAGGTCGAGCAGTTCTTC
CASSYSIGQVEQFF
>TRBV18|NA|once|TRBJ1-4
TGTGCCAGCTCACCGATATCAGGGGCTGCGGAAAAACTGTTTTTT
CASSPISGAAEKLFF